This entry is about one T cell receptor beta chain. The sample comes from a study of blood T cell repertoires in COVID-19. Overall study context: PBMCs, B-cell-depleted T cells, or T cells were the source of the cDNA or gDNA that made up the material.

This CDR3 region has 15 residues. CDR1 and CDR2 from the germline V gene are MDHEN and SYDVKM. V lost 3 bases and J lost 4; bases outside the gene matches: 5. The protocol was immunoSEQ multiplex PCR, while the TCRdb copy is restricted to in-frame clones and leaves out a portion. The repertoire holds roughly 280,000 clones, with nearly 90% as singletons. Participant-given clinical history determined each cohort assignment. All recovered Cohort 3 donors got two negative PCRs, got clearance, or saw symptom resolution. The receptor's source is a woman in her fifties or sixties who had recovered from COVID-19. Sequences were obtained from PBMCs or T cells enriched from blood (not recorded which). This chain connects TRBV28 to TRBJ1-5; 8 bases are shared with TRBD1. CDR3 sequence reads: CASSLLGQVNQPQHF. The CDR3 coding sequence is TGTGCCAGCAGTTTGCTGGGACAGGTAAATCAGCCCCAGCATTTT.